This TCR beta chain was captured by sequencing in a study of vaccination effects on CD4 cells after COVID-19. Study-level information: Participants were vaccinated with two doses of either the BNT162b2 or mRNA-1273 vaccine.

CDR1 is SEHNR, CDR2 FQNEAQ, per germline (reference sequence). The junction had 11 bases not matched to a gene; V was cut back by 4 bases and J by 4 bases. The CDR3 is 17 residues long. In the case of this clone: Its target is unknown.

Findings of the study overall: Convalescent patients were scarce in the study, and it lacked early post-infection timepoints.

Profiled with immunoSEQ multiplex PCR; TCRdb holds only in-frame clones, not every one. The sample shows 40,000 or so clones, approximately 70% of them seen only once. Under the ViraFEST assay, PBMC were stimulated with viral peptide pools so that antigen-specific CD4+ T cells expanded. Sequencing was performed afterwards. At the end of 10 days of culture, CD4+ T cells were isolated. Infection dated between March and December 2020, before the Alpha, Beta and Delta variants reached the United States. The authors replaced half the medium with IL-2 medium on days 3 and 7. The source was CD4+ T cells from PBMCs cultured with a peptide pool, collected before COVID-19 vaccination. This chain joins TRBV7-9 and TRBJ1-4; 8 bases align to TRBD1. The source of this sequence is a human donor who had a prior SARS-CoV-2 infection. CDR3 loop: CASSYSPGTGYNEKLFF. The CDR3 nucleotides read TGTGCCAGCAGCTATAGCCCCGGGACAGGTTATAATGAAAAACTGTTTTTT.